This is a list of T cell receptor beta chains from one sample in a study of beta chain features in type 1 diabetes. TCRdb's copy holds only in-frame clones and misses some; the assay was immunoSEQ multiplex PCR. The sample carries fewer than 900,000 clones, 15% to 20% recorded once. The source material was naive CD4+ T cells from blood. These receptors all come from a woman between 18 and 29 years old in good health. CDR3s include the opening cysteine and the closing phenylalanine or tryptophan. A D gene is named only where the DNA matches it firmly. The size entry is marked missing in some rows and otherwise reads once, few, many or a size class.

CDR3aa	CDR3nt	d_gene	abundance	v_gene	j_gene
CASSVTRGGIDTQYF	TGCGCCAGCAGCGTTACTAGAGGAGGTATAGATACGCAGTATTTT	.	few	TRBV5-1	TRBJ2-3
CASSLFGMDTQYF	TGCGCCAGCAGCTTGTTCGGGATGGATACGCAGTATTTT	.	.	TRBV5-1	TRBJ2-3
CASSLSGQYEQYF	TGTGCCAGCAGCTTGTCTGGACAGTACGAGCAGTACTTC	.	few	TRBV5-8	TRBJ2-7
CASSPFSRTSGRAGYEQYF	TGTGCCAGCAGCCCGTTTTCCCGGACTAGCGGGAGGGCTGGCTACGAGCAGTACTTC	TRBD2	few	TRBV7-2	TRBJ2-7
CASSLELDWNEQFF	TGTGCCAGCAGCTTAGAGCTGGATTGGAATGAGCAGTTCTTC	.	few	TRBV7-8	TRBJ2-1
CASSYSLAGAGDTQYF	TGTGCCAGCAGTTACTCCCTAGCGGGAGCAGGAGATACGCAGTATTTT	TRBD2	.	TRBV6-5	TRBJ2-3
CSVEAGSKNIQYF	TGCAGCGTTGAAGCAGGGTCCAAAAACATTCAGTACTTC	.	.	TRBV29-1	TRBJ2-4
CASSPGTSGSFGSRATFHEQYF	TGTGCCAGTAGTCCCGGGACTAGCGGGAGCTTTGGGTCCCGAGCTACTTTCCACGAGCAGTACTTC	TRBD2	.	TRBV19	TRBJ2-7
CASSIAARNSYNEQFF	TGTGCCAGTAGTATAGCGGCCCGAAACTCCTACAATGAGCAGTTCTTC	.	.	TRBV19	TRBJ2-1
CASSDSYYEQYF	TGCGCCAGTTCCGACTCGTACTACGAGCAGTACTTC	.	few	TRBV5-1	TRBJ2-7
CASSPAASGIYEQYF	TGTGCCAGCAGCCCTGCGGCTAGCGGGATATACGAGCAGTACTTC	TRBD2	few	TRBV7-2	TRBJ2-7